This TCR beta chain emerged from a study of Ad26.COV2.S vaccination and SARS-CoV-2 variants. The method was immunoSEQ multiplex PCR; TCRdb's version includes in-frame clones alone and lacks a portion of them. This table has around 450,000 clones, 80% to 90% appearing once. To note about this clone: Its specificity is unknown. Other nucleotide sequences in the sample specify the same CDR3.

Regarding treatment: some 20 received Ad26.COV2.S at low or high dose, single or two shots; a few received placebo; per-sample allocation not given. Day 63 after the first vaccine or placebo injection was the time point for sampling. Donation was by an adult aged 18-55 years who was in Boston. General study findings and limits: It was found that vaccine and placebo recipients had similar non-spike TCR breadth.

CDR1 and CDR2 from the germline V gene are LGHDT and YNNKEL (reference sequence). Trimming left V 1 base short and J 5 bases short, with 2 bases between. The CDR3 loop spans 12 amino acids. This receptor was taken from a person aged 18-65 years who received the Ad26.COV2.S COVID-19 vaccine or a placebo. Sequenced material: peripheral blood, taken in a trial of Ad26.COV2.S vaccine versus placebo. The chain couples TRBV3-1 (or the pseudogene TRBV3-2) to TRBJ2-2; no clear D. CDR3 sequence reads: CASSQVTGELFF. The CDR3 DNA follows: TGTGCCAGCAGCCAAGTTACCGGGGAGCTGTTTTTT.